One and the same sample provided the 7 T cell receptor beta chains below, sequenced in a study of identical twins (dated by TCRdb to between 2015 and 2016). The library came from 5' RACE. These reads were obtained on an Illumina HiSeq 2000. TCRdb cleaned the public reads at Q25 with fastp, built clones with MiXCR and kept in-frame beta chains. Merged by CDR3 protein, the rows form single entries marked with the most common genes and DNA. This sample holds around 490,000 distinct CDR3 sequences; 14% were observed only once. The top ten clones comprise 0.98% of the sample. The data also belong to a second study, concerning yellow fever vaccine responses in identical twins.

Sequenced: CD4+ T cells sorted from blood. The receptors shown here come from a woman aged 18 to 35 in good health.

The chain has TRBV12-3 or TRBV12-4 and TRBJ1-6; D is possibly TRBD1 (6 bases). This CDR3 has 14 residues. Trimming shortened V by 6 bases and J by 10 bases, and 16 bases separated the two germline ends. CDR3 amino acids: CASRVSGENSPLHF. The CDR3 nucleotides read TGTGCCAGCAGGGTTTCAGGGGAGAACTCACCCCTCCACTTT.

This chain joins TRBV29-1 and TRBJ2-7; no clear D gene. CDR1 and CDR2 (germline): SQVTM, ANQGSEA. The V end lost 4 bases, the J end lost 2 bases, and 9 bases lay between the germline ends. This CDR3 is built from 12 residues. DNA for the CDR3: TGCAGCGTTGCAAATGGGGCCTACGAGCAGTACTTC. Translation: CSVANGAYEQYF.

In this sample, this clonotype turned up a few times. The rearrangement uses TRBV14 and TRBJ2-1; 9 nucleotides agree with TRBD1. There are 16 residues in the CDR3. V lost 4 bases to trimming and J lost 5 bases; unmatched junction nucleotides: 9. Germline values: CDR1 SGHDN, CDR2 FVKESK. CDR3 sequence: CASSRFGDRVDNEQFF. In DNA form, the CDR3 reads TGTGCCAGCAGCCGCTTTGGGGACAGGGTTGACAATGAGCAGTTCTTC.

This clonotype showed up just a few times. The chain recombines TRBV7-2 with TRBJ2-1; D might be TRBD1 (6 bases). Per germline, CDR1 SGHTA and CDR2 FQGNSA. The CDR3 extends over 13 amino acids. V was clipped by 5 bases and J by 10 bases, with 15 bases between them. CDR3 nucleotides: TGTGCCAGCAGCCCCAAATCAACAGGGGAGCAGTTCTTC. Protein sequence: CASSPKSTGEQFF.

This chain joins TRBV2 and TRBJ2-1, with 9 bases aligning to TRBD2. The CDR3 sequence is 18 residues long. The trim removed 5 bases at V and 5 bases at J, leaving 16 bases unmatched. The germline CDR1 and CDR2 sequences are SNHLY and FYNNEI. The CDR3 spells CASSRRSPSGVGNNEQFF. The CDR3 nucleotides read TGTGCCAGCAGTAGACGGAGCCCTAGCGGGGTTGGGAACAATGAGCAGTTCTTC.

This sequence joins TRBV12-5 and TRBJ2-3; the D gene is possibly TRBD2 (6 bases). Trimming took off 3 bases at V and 5 bases at J, with 12 bases between the two ends. Looked up from germline, CDR1 is LGHNT and CDR2 is FRNRAP. This CDR3 is 14 amino acids long. CDR3 nucleotides: TGTGCTAGTGGTTTAGGTAGCGGACAAGATACGCAGTATTTT. It specifies CASGLGSGQDTQYF.

V gene TRBV10-1 combines with J gene TRBJ2-5, with 16 bases lining up with TRBD2. V lost 4 bases to trimming and J lost 4 bases; unmatched junction nucleotides: 6. The germline CDR1 and CDR2 sequences are WNHNN and SYGVQD (reference sequence). The CDR3 is 17 residues long. The chain's CDR3 is CASSGPGLAGGPETQYF. The DNA for the CDR3 is TGCGCCAGCAGTGGACCGGGACTAGCGGGAGGGCCAGAGACCCAGTACTTC.